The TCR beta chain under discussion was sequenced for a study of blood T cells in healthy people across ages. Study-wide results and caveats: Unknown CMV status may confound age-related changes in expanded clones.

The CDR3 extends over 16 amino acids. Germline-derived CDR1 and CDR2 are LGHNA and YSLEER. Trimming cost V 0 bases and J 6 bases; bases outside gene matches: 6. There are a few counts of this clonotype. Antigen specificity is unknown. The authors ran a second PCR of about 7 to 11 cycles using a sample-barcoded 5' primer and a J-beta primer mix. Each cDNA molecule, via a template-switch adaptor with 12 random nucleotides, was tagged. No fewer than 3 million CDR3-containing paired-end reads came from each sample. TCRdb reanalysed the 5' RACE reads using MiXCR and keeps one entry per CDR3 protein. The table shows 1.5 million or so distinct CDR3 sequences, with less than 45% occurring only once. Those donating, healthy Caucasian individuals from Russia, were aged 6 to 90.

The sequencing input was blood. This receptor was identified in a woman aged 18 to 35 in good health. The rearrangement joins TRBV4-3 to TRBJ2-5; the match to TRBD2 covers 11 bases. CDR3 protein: CASSQELAGVLQTQYF. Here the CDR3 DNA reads TGCGCCAGCAGCCAAGAACTAGCGGGAGTATTACAGACCCAGTACTTC.